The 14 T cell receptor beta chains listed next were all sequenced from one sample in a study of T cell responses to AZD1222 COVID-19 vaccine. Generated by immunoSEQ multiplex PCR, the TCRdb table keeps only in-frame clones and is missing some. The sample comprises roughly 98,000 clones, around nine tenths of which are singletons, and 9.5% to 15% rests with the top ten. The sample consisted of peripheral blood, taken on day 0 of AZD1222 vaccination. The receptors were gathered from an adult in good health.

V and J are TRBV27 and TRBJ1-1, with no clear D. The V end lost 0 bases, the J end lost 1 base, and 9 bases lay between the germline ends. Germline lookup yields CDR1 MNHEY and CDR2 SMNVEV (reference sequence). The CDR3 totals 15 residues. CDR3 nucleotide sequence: TGTGCCAGCAGTTTATCGGTTAGCGGGAACACTGAAGCTTTCTTT. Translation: CASSLSVSGNTEAFF.

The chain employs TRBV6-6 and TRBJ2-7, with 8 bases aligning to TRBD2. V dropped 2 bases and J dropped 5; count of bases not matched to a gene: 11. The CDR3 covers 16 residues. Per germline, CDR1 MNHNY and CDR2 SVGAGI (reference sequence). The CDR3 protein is CASSYQTGTSLNEQYF. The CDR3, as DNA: TGTGCCAGCAGTTACCAGACCGGGACTAGTCTGAACGAGCAGTACTTC.

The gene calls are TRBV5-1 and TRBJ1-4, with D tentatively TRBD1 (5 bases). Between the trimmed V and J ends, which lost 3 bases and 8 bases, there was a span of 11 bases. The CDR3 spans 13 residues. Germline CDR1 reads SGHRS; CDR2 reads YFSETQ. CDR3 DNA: TGCGCCAGCAGCTCCGGGACCAACGAAAAACTGTTTTTT. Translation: CASSSGTNEKLFF.

The CDR3 nucleotides are TGTGCCAGCAGCGTAACAGGGATTAATGATTCACCCCTCCACTTT. This gives the protein CASSVTGINDSPLHF. The V and J genes are TRBV9 and TRBJ1-6; D possibly corresponds to TRBD1 (6 bases). The germline gives CDR1 SGDLS, CDR2 YYNGEE. Trimming left V 1 base short and J 8 bases short, with 13 bases between. This CDR3 has 15 residues.

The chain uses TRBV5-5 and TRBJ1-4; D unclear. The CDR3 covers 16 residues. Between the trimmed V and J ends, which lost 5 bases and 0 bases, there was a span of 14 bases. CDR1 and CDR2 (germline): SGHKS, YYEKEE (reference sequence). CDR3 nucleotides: TGTGCCAGCAGTAAACGAACCCTCCCAACTAATGAAAAACTGTTTTTT. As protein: CASSKRTLPTNEKLFF.

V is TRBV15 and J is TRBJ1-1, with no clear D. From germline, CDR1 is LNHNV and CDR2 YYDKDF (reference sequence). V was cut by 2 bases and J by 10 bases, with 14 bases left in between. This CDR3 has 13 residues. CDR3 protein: CATSRSRERGAFF. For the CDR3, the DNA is TGTGCCACCAGCAGATCAAGGGAACGGGGAGCTTTCTTT.

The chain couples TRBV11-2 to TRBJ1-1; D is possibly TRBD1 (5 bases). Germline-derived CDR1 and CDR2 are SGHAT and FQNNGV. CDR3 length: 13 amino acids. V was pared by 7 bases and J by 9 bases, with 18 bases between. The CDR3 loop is CASNTVRGEKAFF. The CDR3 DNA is TGTGCCAGCAACACCGTTAGGGGAGAAAAAGCTTTCTTT.

CDR3 protein: CASTPAGEGRTGELFF. CDR3 nucleotides: TGTGCCAGTACCCCAGCGGGGGAGGGCCGAACCGGGGAGCTGTTTTTT. The chain recombines TRBV19 with TRBJ2-2, with 8 positions matching TRBD2. There are 16 residues in the CDR3. Germline CDR1 reads LNHDA; CDR2 reads SQIVND (reference sequence). V lost 7 bases, J lost 5 bases, and 12 bases stayed unmatched.

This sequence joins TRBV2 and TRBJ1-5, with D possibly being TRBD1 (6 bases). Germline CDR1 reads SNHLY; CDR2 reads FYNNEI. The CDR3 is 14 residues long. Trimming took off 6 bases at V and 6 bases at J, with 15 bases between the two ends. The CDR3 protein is CASRETGGGQPQHF. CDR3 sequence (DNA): TGTGCCAGCAGAGAGACAGGCGGTGGTCAGCCCCAGCATTTT.

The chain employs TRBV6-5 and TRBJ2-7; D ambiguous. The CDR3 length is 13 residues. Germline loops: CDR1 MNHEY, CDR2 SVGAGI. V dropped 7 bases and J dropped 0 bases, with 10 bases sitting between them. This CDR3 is CASTWGPSYEQYF. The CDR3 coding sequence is TGTGCCAGCACGTGGGGTCCCTCCTACGAGCAGTACTTC.

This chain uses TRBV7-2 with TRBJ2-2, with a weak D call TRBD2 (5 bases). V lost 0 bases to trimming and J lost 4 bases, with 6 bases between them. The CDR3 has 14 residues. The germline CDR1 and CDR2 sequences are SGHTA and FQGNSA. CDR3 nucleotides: TGTGCCAGCAGCTTAGCGGGAGTCACCGGGGAGCTGTTTTTT. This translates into CASSLAGVTGELFF.

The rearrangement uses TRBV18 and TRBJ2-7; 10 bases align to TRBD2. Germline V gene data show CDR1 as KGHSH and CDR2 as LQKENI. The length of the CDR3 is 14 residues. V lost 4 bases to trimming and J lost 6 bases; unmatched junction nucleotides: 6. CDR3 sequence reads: CASSLAGGLGEQYF. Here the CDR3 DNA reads TGTGCCAGCTCACTAGCGGGAGGTCTAGGCGAGCAGTACTTC.

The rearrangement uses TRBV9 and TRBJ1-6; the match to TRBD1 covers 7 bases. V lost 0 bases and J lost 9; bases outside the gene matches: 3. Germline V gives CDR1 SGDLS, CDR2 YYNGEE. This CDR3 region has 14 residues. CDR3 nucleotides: TGTGCCAGCAGCGTAGGGCAGGGGGGTTCACCCCTCCACTTT. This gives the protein CASSVGQGGSPLHF.

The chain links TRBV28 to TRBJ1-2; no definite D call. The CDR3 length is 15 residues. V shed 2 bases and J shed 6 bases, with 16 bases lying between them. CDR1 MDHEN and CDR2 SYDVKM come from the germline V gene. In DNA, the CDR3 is TGTGCCAGCAGTTTAGGGGTTAGGACGCCCGATGGCTACACCTTC. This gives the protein CASSLGVRTPDGYTF.